The 3 T cell receptor beta chains below all came from one sample that was sequenced in a study of blood T cell repertoires in COVID-19. This table comes from immunoSEQ multiplex PCR, and its TCRdb copy is limited to in-frame clones, with some not included. The profile covers 300,000 to 350,000 clones, with around 90% appearing a single time and around 4.5% taken by the ten largest. The sequencing sample was made of PBMCs or T cells enriched from blood (not recorded which). The receptors here all came from a woman aged 18 to 35 with acute COVID-19.

V gene TRBV7-9 combines with J gene TRBJ2-5, with D maybe TRBD1 (5 bases). Trimming left V 1 base short and J 4 bases short, with 7 bases between. From germline, CDR1 is SEHNR and CDR2 FQNEAQ (reference sequence). The CDR3 covers 13 residues. Written as DNA, the CDR3 is TGTGCCAGCAGCTTAGGACAGAGAGAGACCCAGTACTTC. Its protein product is CASSLGQRETQYF.

The chain joins TRBV25-1 to TRBJ1-1; D not certain. The CDR3 is 14 residues long. Trimming pared 3 bases from V and 7 bases from J, leaving 15 bases between. Germline V gene lookup returns CDR1 MGHDK and CDR2 SYGVNS. The CDR3 DNA sequence: TGTGCCAGCAGTGATGTAACAGCTCGAATTGAAGCTTTCTTT. Protein: CASSDVTARIEAFF.

The rearrangement links TRBV18 to TRBJ2-3, with 14 bases fitting TRBD2. This CDR3 is built from 17 residues. Trimming cost V 3 bases and J 5 bases; bases outside gene matches: 7. CDR1 is KGHSH, CDR2 LQKENI, per germline. CDR3 nucleotides: TGTGCCAGCTCACCTCCAGGACTAGCGGGAGGTTTAGATACGCAGTATTTT. This gives the protein CASSPPGLAGGLDTQYF.